Listed below are T cell receptor beta chains from one sample, sequenced in a study of CD8 T cells in ankylosing spondylitis. MiXCR was run by TCRdb on the 5' RACE reads, yielding one entry per CDR3 protein. Of around 430,000 distinct CDR3 sequences in the sample, about 15% were seen once. The source material was blood, either unsorted or a sorted T cell fraction (not recorded which). These receptors were taken from a male donor with ankylosing spondylitis. CDR3s include the opening cysteine and the closing phenylalanine or tryptophan. The order of the fields is clone size, D gene, V gene, J gene, CDR3 protein, CDR3 DNA. A D gene is named only where the DNA matches it firmly. The size of a clone is reported for some rows only, either as once, few or many, or as a class for expanded clones.

>NA|NA|TRBV20-1|TRBJ2-3
CSANGVSSTDTQYF
TGCAGTGCCAACGGGGTTTCTAGCACAGATACGCAGTATTTT
>few|TRBD2|TRBV7-2|TRBJ2-7
CASSTGLAGYEQYF
TGTGCCAGCAGCACCGGACTAGCAGGATACGAGCAGTACTTC
>few|NA|TRBV29-1|TRBJ2-3
CSVAPTDTQYF
TGCAGCGTTGCCCCCACAGATACGCAGTATTTT
>few|TRBD2|TRBV29-1|TRBJ2-7
CSVDLGGGYEQYF
TGCAGCGTTGACCTGGGGGGAGGGTACGAGCAGTACTTC
>few|NA|TRBV5-1|TRBJ2-7
CASSLLAAQGGDIYEQYF
TGCGCCAGCAGCCTCCTAGCCGCCCAGGGAGGGGACATCTACGAGCAGTACTTC
>few|TRBD2|TRBV7-9|TRBJ2-3
CASSLGTSQFTDTQYF
TGTGCCAGCAGCCTCGGGACTAGCCAATTCACAGATACGCAGTATTTT
>NA|TRBD1|TRBV27|TRBJ1-6
CASSLSPGGRYNSPLHF
TGTGCCAGCAGTTTATCCCCAGGGGGACGTTATAATTCACCCCTCCACTTT
>many|TRBD1|TRBV12-3/TRBV12-4|TRBJ1-2
CASFEQGARGYTF
TGTGCCAGCTTTGAACAGGGGGCGCGGGGCTACACCTTC
>NA|NA|TRBV5-5|TRBJ2-3
CASSLGLGTSTDTQYF
TGTGCCAGCAGCTTGGGTTTGGGTACCTCGACAGATACGCAGTATTTT
>few|NA|TRBV6-1|TRBJ1-1
CASCGQLNTEAFF
TGTGCCAGCTGTGGACAGCTAAACACTGAAGCTTTCTTT
>many|TRBD1|TRBV12-3/TRBV12-4|TRBJ2-3
CASRQGADTQYF
TGTGCCAGCCGACAGGGGGCGGATACGCAGTATTTT
>many|NA|TRBV6-1|TRBJ1-4
CASSLGAGEKLFF
TGTGCCAGCAGTCTAGGGGCAGGCGAAAAACTGTTTTTT
>NA|TRBD1|TRBV12-3/TRBV12-4|TRBJ2-2
CASSLHTGQGSTGELFF
TGTGCCAGCAGCTTACACACGGGACAGGGGTCCACCGGGGAGCTGTTTTTT